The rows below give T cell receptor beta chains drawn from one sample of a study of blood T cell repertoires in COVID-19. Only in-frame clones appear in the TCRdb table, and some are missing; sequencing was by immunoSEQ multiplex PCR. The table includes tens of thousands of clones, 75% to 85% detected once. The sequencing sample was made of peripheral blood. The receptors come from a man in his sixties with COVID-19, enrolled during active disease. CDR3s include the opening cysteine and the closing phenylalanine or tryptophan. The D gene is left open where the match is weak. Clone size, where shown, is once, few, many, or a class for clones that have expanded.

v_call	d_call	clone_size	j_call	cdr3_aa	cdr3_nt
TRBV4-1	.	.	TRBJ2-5	CASSERDTRQETQYF	TGCGCCAGCAGCGAAAGGGACACCAGACAAGAGACCCAGTACTTC
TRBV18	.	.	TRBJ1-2	CASSPGSYGYTF	TGTGCCAGCTCACCGGGCAGCTATGGCTACACCTTC
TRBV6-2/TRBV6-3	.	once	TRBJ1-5	CASSYSQVRRNQPQHF	TGTGCCAGCAGTTACTCCCAGGTTCGTCGCAATCAGCCCCAGCATTTT
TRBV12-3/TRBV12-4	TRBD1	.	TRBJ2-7	CASSFGTGYEQYF	TGTGCCAGCAGTTTCGGGACAGGGTACGAGCAGTACTTC
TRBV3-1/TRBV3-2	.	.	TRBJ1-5	CASSDTGSQPQHF	TGTGCCAGCAGTGATACAGGTAGTCAGCCCCAGCATTTT
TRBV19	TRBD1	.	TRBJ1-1	CASRETGGNTEAFF	TGTGCCAGTAGGGAAACAGGGGGCAACACTGAAGCTTTCTTT
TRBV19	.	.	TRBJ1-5	CASGNQPQHF	TGTGCCAGCGGTAATCAGCCCCAGCATTTT
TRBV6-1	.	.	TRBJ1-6	CASSEYRTDSTGTNSPLHF	TGTGCCAGCAGTGAATATCGGACAGATAGTACCGGCACTAATTCACCCCTCCACTTT
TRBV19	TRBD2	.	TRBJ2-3	CASSTAGTSGTDTQYF	TGTGCCAGTAGCACCGCCGGGACTAGCGGCACAGATACGCAGTATTTT
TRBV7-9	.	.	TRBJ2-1	CASSLGTYNEQFF	TGTGCCAGCAGCTTAGGGACTTACAATGAGCAGTTCTTC
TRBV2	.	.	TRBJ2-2	CASSEPGPGGTGELFF	TGTGCCAGCAGTGAACCGGGCCCCGGGGGCACCGGGGAGCTGTTTTTT